One TCR beta chain is described in this entry. This clone was detected only once. This receptor's antigen is unknown. Base qualities are not recorded, but no much larger clone differs from it by a single base. This specimen comes from a study of blood T cell repertoires in COVID-19 (dated by TCRdb to 2019 to 2021). Turning to the overall study: Collaborator samples came from the United States, Italy and Spain and covered acute and convalescent phases of COVID-19. The material from the prospective study consisted of cDNA or gDNA derived from T cells, B-cell-depleted T cells, or PBMCs. Subjects who had been exposed to COVID-19, were actively infected with it, or had recovered from it provided the deeply sampled blood TCRbeta repertoires that made up the dataset. The repertoires were released in a freely available public database intended as a resource for research on the immune response to SARS-CoV-2. Samples came from the ongoing ImmuneRACE study (first 160 participants) plus 1,254 subjects from 6 global collaborators. A de-identified subject ID, COVID-19 status, age in years and sex were almost always included in the sample metadata. Where HLA class I and class II types were available, the types were taken from metadata supplied by the sample provider, not from assay-based typing.

Collaborating institutions collected whole blood in K2EDTA tubes following their own protocols. For TCRbeta analysis, collaborators shipped samples in one of three forms: frozen whole blood, isolated PBMCs, or DNA extracted from either of those sample types. The investigation overall reported the following: Clinical and demographic metadata were provided uncurated, with the amount varying by source and participant.

V and J lose 3 bases and 3 bases, and a span of 3 bases separates them. From a lookup of the germline V gene, CDR1 and CDR2 are KGHSH and LQKENI. From its cysteine to its phenylalanine, the CDR3 spans 11 amino acids. Of all the DNA, just the CDR3 is kept, 33 bases in frame from base 1. The immunoSEQ Assay, a bias-controlled multiplex PCR, was used to amplify TCRbeta CDR3 regions from genomic DNA. The authors' pipeline ran thus. Nucleated cell counts per sample were estimated from amplification of reference gene primers within the assay. To quantify the absolute abundance of each unique TCRbeta CDR3 rearrangement, sequence reads were collapsed and filtered. For each sample, productive Simpson clonality was calculated by taking the square root of Simpson's diversity index across productive rearrangements. Here the immuneACCESS table is served through TCRdb, limited to in-frame sequences with V and J called. Missing clones are a known gap in these copies; in checked studies unresolved V genes cover under half, and the rest lacks a known reason. V, J and clone size reflect that table, while D and trimming were determined from the DNA. The sample records over 130,000 clones, 70% to 80% of which are singletons. The ten biggest clones cover roughly 9% of the sample.

The sequence links TRBV18 to TRBJ2-7; a confident D gene designation cannot be given. The material sequenced was peripheral blood. The TCR comes from a woman aged 45-65 years with active or convalescent COVID-19. The CDR3 protein is CASSPNYEQYF. The base sequence is TGTGCCAGCTCACCTAACTACGAGCAGTACTTC.